This T cell receptor (beta chain) appears in the sequencing data of a study of T cells after yellow fever vaccination. Study-level background: Some fractions had low cell numbers, and these were prepared with SMART-Seq v4 Ultra Low Input.

This clonotype was counted many times. Its antigen is unknown. MiXCR, applied by TCRdb to the 5' RACE reads, yields one record per CDR3 protein. The table lists about 630,000 distinct CDR3 sequences, over 9% of them singletons. Findings and caveats of the study: After the booster, 96% of CD4 and roughly nine tenths of CD8 primary-response clones were re-detected. Researchers cautioned that FACS-sorted repertoires could harbor abundant clonotypes contaminating from the bulk population.

This CDR3 is built from 14 residues. Trimming cost V 0 bases and J 3 bases, with 10 bases left between them. Germline values: CDR1 SGHRS, CDR2 YFSETQ. The input for sequencing was PBMCs, taken on the day of the yellow fever booster vaccination. The sequence was collected from a man aged 30-40 years who received the YFV17D yellow fever vaccine. This chain joins TRBV5-1 and TRBJ2-7; D not certain. CDR3 coding DNA: TGCGCCAGCAGCTTGGGTGCGGAGCACTACGAGCAGTACTTC. Its translation: CASSLGAEHYEQYF.